Below are 28 T cell receptor beta chains sequenced from a single sample in a study of CD8 T cells in ankylosing spondylitis. The study, taken as a whole, reports: Typical of ankylosing spondylitis blood, it appeared, was a TCR beta motif of under 10 highly homologous variants.

Their target antigens are unknown. TCRdb redid the calling of the 5' RACE reads with MiXCR, one entry per CDR3 protein. The sample records 650,000 to 800,000 distinct CDR3 sequences, around 19% being singletons. Sequenced input: blood, either unsorted or a sorted T cell fraction (not recorded which). These receptors came from a male donor with ankylosing spondylitis.

The V and J genes are TRBV5-1 and TRBJ2-1, with 7 bases fitting TRBD2. The germline V gene has CDR1 SGHRS and CDR2 YFSETQ. Germline trimming cut 0 bases from V and 0 bases from J; bases unmatched to any gene: 9. CDR3 size: 18 residues. Here the CDR3 reads CASSLGPFERDSYNEQFF. CDR3 nucleotides: TGCGCCAGCAGCTTGGGGCCGTTTGAGCGGGACTCCTACAATGAGCAGTTCTTC. Using reference TRBV5-1 and TRBJ2-1 for the parts outside the CDR3, the full variable domain is KAGVTQTPRYLIKTRGQQVTLSCSPISGHRSVSWYQQTPGQGLQFLFEYFSETQRNKGNFPGRFSGRQFSNSRSEMNVSTLELGDSALYLCASSLGPFERDSYNEQFFGPGTRLTVL.

Only a few counts were recorded for this clonotype. The chain is built from TRBV21-1 and TRBJ2-7; the table assigns TRBD1, which was not confirmed against the DNA. TRBV21-1 is a known pseudogene. CDR3 length equals 14 residues. In nucleotides, the CDR3 is TGTGCCAGCAGCATGGGACAGGGGAACTACGAGCAGTACTTC. This encodes CASSMGQGNYEQYF.

There are a few counts of this clonotype. V is TRBV5-1 and J is TRBJ1-1; tentative D call: TRBD1 (5 bases). V shed 0 bases and J shed 0 bases, with 9 bases lying between them. In germline, CDR1 is SGHRS, CDR2 YFSETQ. The CDR3 runs 15 residues. CDR3 nucleotides: TGCGCCAGCAGCTTGGCCAGGGACTTGAACACTGAAGCTTTCTTT. Translating gives CASSLARDLNTEAFF.

In this sample, this clonotype turned up a few times. This chain connects TRBV28 to TRBJ2-1; 13 nucleotides line up with TRBD2. The germline V gene has CDR1 MDHEN and CDR2 SYDVKM. V was pared by 10 bases and J by 1 base, with 10 bases of the junction left unmatched. This CDR3 has 17 amino acids. CDR3 bases: TGTGCCACCCTAGGACTAGCGGGAGCTGGATCCTACAATGAGCAGTTCTTC. Its protein is CATLGLAGAGSYNEQFF.

CDR3: CASSPHGARSGNTIYF. The CDR3 DNA is TGTGCCAGCAGCCCTCACGGGGCCCGCTCTGGAAACACCATATATTTT. The chain recombines TRBV12-3 or TRBV12-4 with TRBJ1-3, with a possible D match to TRBD1 (5 bases). V lost 6 bases and J lost 0, with 15 bases in between. The CDR3 contains 16 residues.

This clonotype was detected a few times. The CDR3 region is CSAGRGPSYEQYF. The DNA for the CDR3 is TGCAGTGCTGGAAGGGGCCCCTCCTACGAGCAGTACTTC. The chain combines TRBV20-1 with TRBJ2-7; possible D gene TRBD1, 5 bases. V lost 5 bases and J 0 bases, leaving 11 bases between the germline ends. Germline lookup yields CDR1 DFQATT and CDR2 SNEGSKA (reference sequence). The CDR3 runs 13 residues.

The J gene is TRBJ2-7, the V gene TRBV13; D possibly uses TRBD1 or TRBD2 (5 bases each). The germline V and J ends were trimmed by 2 bases and 5 bases, with 13 bases remaining between them. The CDR3 has 14 residues. CDR1 PRHDT and CDR2 FYEKMQ come from the germline V gene (reference sequence). CDR3 region: CASSLFSGSHEQYF. The CDR3 bases are TGTGCCAGCAGCTTATTTTCAGGGAGCCACGAGCAGTACTTC.

This clonotype was seen a few times. The V call is TRBV11-2, the J call TRBJ1-1; 7 bases fit TRBD1. The CDR3 is 13 amino acids. Trimming cost V 5 bases and J 10 bases; bases outside gene matches: 10. Germline V gene data show CDR1 as SGHAT and CDR2 as FQNNGV. The CDR3 nucleotides are TGTGCCAGCAGCCAGGGACAGTGGTTTGCAGCTTTCTTT. The encoded protein is CASSQGQWFAAFF.

This clonotype was detected many times. The V call is TRBV5-1, the J call TRBJ1-1; D unresolved. The length of the CDR3 is 14 residues. CDR1 and CDR2 from the germline V gene are SGHRS and YFSETQ. V was clipped by 0 bases and J by 1 base, with 7 bases between them. CDR3 protein: CASSLESRNTEAFF. The CDR3 DNA is TGCGCCAGCAGCTTGGAGTCCAGGAACACTGAAGCTTTCTTT.

In the case of this clonotype: Its ends do not fully match the called genes, so a read error is possible. The chain joins TRBV7-7 to TRBJ2-1, with a possible D match to TRBD1 (6 bases). This CDR3 contains 16 residues. The germline CDR1 and CDR2 sequences are SSHAT and FNYEAQ (reference sequence). This CDR3 reads CASSLLQGQSYNEQFF. The CDR3 bases are TGTGCTAGCAGCTTGTTACAGGGTCAATCCTACAATGAGCAGTTCTTC.

The rearrangement joins TRBV12-3 or TRBV12-4 to TRBJ1-3, with unresolved D. This CDR3 has 14 residues. With 5 bases removed from V and 0 bases from J, the gap between germline ends came to 8 bases. CDR3 region: CASSRRASGNTIYF. The CDR3 DNA reads TGTGCCAGCAGTCGACGGGCCTCTGGAAACACCATATATTTT.

This clonotype was seen a few times. This rearrangement joins TRBV4-2 to TRBJ1-2; D is perhaps TRBD1 (5 bases). CDR1 and CDR2 from the germline V gene are LGHNA and YNFKEQ. Trimming cost V 1 base and J 0 bases, with 12 bases left between them. This CDR3 is 16 amino acids long. DNA of the CDR3: TGTGCCAGCAGCCAAGGGGGCCCTGGGACTAACTATGGCTACACCTTC. Translated: CASSQGGPGTNYGYTF.

The chain links TRBV7-9 to TRBJ2-5; 9 bases align to TRBD1. The CDR3 totals 16 residues. V shed 2 bases and J 0 bases; nucleotides not matched to a gene: 4. Germline lookup yields CDR1 SEHNR and CDR2 FQNEAQ (reference sequence). The CDR3 DNA sequence: TGTGCCAGCAGCTTAATGGACAGGGGATACCAAGAGACCCAGTACTTC. Protein product: CASSLMDRGYQETQYF.

V gene TRBV9 combines with J gene TRBJ1-3; D may be TRBD1 (6 bases). The CDR3 sequence is 15 residues long. Germline values: CDR1 SGDLS, CDR2 YYNGEE. The germline V and J ends were trimmed by 0 bases and 2 bases, with 9 bases remaining between them. CDR3 nucleotides: TGTGCCAGCAGCGTAGAAGGGGGGACTGGAAACACCATATATTTT. It specifies CASSVEGGTGNTIYF.

In this sample, this clonotype turned up a few times. This chain uses TRBV20-1 with TRBJ1-1, with TRBD1 matching over 8 bases. Trimming took 2 bases from V and 3 from J; bases not matched to a gene: 2. This CDR3 spans 13 amino acids. The germline V gene has CDR1 DFQATT and CDR2 SNEGSKA (reference sequence). The CDR3 DNA is TGCAGTGCTAGACGACAGGGGTACACTGAAGCTTTCTTT. Encoded protein: CSARRQGYTEAFF.

The sample holds a few counts of this clonotype. The rearrangement joins TRBV4-3 to TRBJ1-6, with D perhaps TRBD1 (6 bases). The CDR3 is 17 amino acids. Germline values: CDR1 LGHNA, CDR2 YSLEER. With 1 base removed from V and 6 bases from J, the gap between germline ends came to 16 bases. CDR3 sequence reads: CASSQGRLGAANSPLHF. CDR3 DNA sequence: TGCGCCAGCAGCCAAGGAAGGCTGGGGGCAGCTAATTCACCCCTCCACTTT.

V usage is TRBV7-9 and J usage is TRBJ2-7; 9 positions agree with TRBD1. The germline V gene encodes CDR1 SEHNR and CDR2 FQNEAQ (reference sequence). The CDR3 is made up of 15 amino acids. V gave up 2 bases and J gave up 4 bases; unmatched junction bases: 6. CDR3 protein: CASSLFGDRDYEQYF. In DNA, the CDR3 is TGTGCCAGCAGCTTATTCGGGGACAGGGATTACGAGCAGTACTTC. Complete variable domain (other parts from reference TRBV7-9 and TRBJ2-7): DTGVSQNPRHKITKRGQNVTFRCDPISEHNRLYWYRQTLGQGPEFLTYFQNEAQLEKSRLLSDRFSAERPKGSFSTLEIQRTEQGDSAMYLCASSLFGDRDYEQYFGPGTRLTVT.

This clonotype appeared a few times. The V gene is TRBV5-1, the J gene TRBJ2-2; tentatively, D is TRBD1 (6 bases). CDR1 and CDR2 (germline): SGHRS, YFSETQ. V lost 1 base, J lost 3 bases, and 13 bases lay in between. This CDR3 region has 16 residues. The CDR3 protein is CASSLSGQIYTGELFF. CDR3 DNA sequence: TGCGCCAGCAGCTTGAGTGGACAGATTTACACCGGGGAGCTGTTTTTT.

The chain combines TRBV7-9 with TRBJ2-5; TRBD2 matches at 9 bases. Trimming at V came to 1 base and at J to 4 bases, leaving 10 bases not matched to a gene. The CDR3 consists of 17 residues. Germline values: CDR1 SEHNR, CDR2 FQNEAQ (reference sequence). Here the CDR3 reads CASSLDHLSGSSETQYF. DNA for the CDR3: TGTGCCAGCAGCTTAGACCATCTTAGCGGGAGTTCAGAGACCCAGTACTTC.

The table lists this clonotype with a few counts. The rearrangement uses TRBV3-1 and TRBJ2-7; no firm D call. V was pared by 0 bases and J by 0 bases, with 12 bases between. The CDR3 totals 16 residues. Germline V CDR1 and CDR2: LGHDT, YNNKEL (reference sequence). CDR3 coding DNA: TGTGCCAGCAGCCAAGATGGTAGGAAAAGCTCCTACGAGCAGTACTTC. This codes for CASSQDGRKSSYEQYF.

The V call is TRBV30, the J call TRBJ1-2; 8 bases align to TRBD1. This CDR3 region has 15 residues. V shed 0 bases, J shed 4 bases, and the junction held 7 bases outside the gene matches. CDR1 is GTSNPN, CDR2 SVGIG, per germline (reference sequence). CDR3 loop: CAWSVTGQAIYGYTF. CDR3 nucleotide sequence: TGTGCCTGGAGTGTAACGGGACAGGCTATCTATGGCTACACCTTC. Drawing the rest from reference TRBV30 and TRBJ1-2, the complete variable domain is SQTIHQWPATLVQPVGSPLSLECTVEGTSNPNLYWYRQAAGRGLQLLFYSVGIGQISSEVPQNLSASRPQDRQFILSSKKLLLSDSGFYLCAWSVTGQAIYGYTFGSGTRLTVV.

The chain joins TRBV4-1 to TRBJ2-1; a weak D match, TRBD1 (6 bases). Germline CDR1 is MGHRA and CDR2 is YSYEKL. Between the trimmed V and J ends, which lost 1 base and 9 bases, there was a span of 13 bases. This CDR3 comprises 14 residues. This chain's CDR3 is CASSQGTVVGEQFF. DNA for the CDR3: TGCGCCAGCAGCCAAGGGACAGTGGTAGGTGAGCAGTTCTTC.

The chain has TRBV5-1 and TRBJ1-5, with D possibly TRBD1 on 5 matching bases. Germline V gives CDR1 SGHRS, CDR2 YFSETQ. The CDR3 consists of 16 residues. The ends were cut back, 3 bases at V and 7 bases at J, with 20 bases in the middle. CDR3 coding DNA: TGCGCCAGCAGCTCACTTCCGGGGGTAGAGGGGCAGCCCCAGCATTTT. The encoded protein is CASSSLPGVEGQPQHF.

This clonotype was detected only a few times. The chain has TRBV5-1 and TRBJ2-5; 8 positions agree with TRBD2. Trimming cost V 4 bases and J 3 bases; bases outside gene matches: 11. Germline V gene sequence: CDR1 SGHRS, CDR2 YFSETQ. This CDR3 has 16 residues. As DNA, the CDR3 is TGCGCCAGCAGCCCGGGGGGGACCTATCCGAAAGAGACCCAGTACTTC. Residues: CASSPGGTYPKETQYF.

This clonotype has a count of ten or more. The chain carries TRBV27 and TRBJ1-4, with D tentatively TRBD1 (6 bases). Trimming cost V 4 bases and J 1 base, with 10 bases left between them. The CDR3 sequence is 15 residues long. Germline CDR1 MNHEY, CDR2 SMNVEV (reference sequence). CDR3 sequence: CASSSRGLTNEKLFF. The CDR3 DNA reads TGTGCCAGCAGTTCGAGGGGGTTAACTAATGAAAAACTGTTTTTT. Drawing the rest from reference TRBV27 and TRBJ1-4, the complete variable domain is EAQVTQNPRYLITVTGKKLTVTCSQNMNHEYMSWYRQDPGLGLRQIYYSMNVEVTDKGDVPEGYKVSRKEKRNFPLILESPSPNQTSLYFCASSSRGLTNEKLFFGSGTQLSVL.

The chain joins TRBV5-1 to TRBJ2-1; a weak D match, TRBD1 (6 bases). Germline lookup yields CDR1 SGHRS and CDR2 YFSETQ. V shed 3 bases and J shed 5 bases, with 24 bases lying between them. The CDR3 length is 18 residues. The DNA of the CDR3 is TGCGCCAGCAGCTCGACTTCTATAGGACAGCTAGGAAACAATGAGCAGTTCTTC. Its translation: CASSSTSIGQLGNNEQFF.

This clonotype showed up many times. This chain joins TRBV12-3 or TRBV12-4 and TRBJ1-1; D gene unclear. The CDR3 covers 14 residues. Trimming left V 3 bases short and J 1 base short, with 9 bases between. The CDR3 sequence: CASSFRRRNTEAFF. For the CDR3, the DNA is TGTGCCAGCAGTTTTAGGAGGCGGAACACTGAAGCTTTCTTT.

This clonotype was seen a handful of times. The chain uses TRBV20-1 and TRBJ2-7, with a weak D call TRBD1 (5 bases). There are 14 residues in the CDR3. V lost 6 bases to trimming and J lost 1 base, with 16 bases between them. Germline CDR1 reads DFQATT; CDR2 reads SNEGSKA (reference sequence). The CDR3 region is CSATDTPYSYEQYF. In DNA form, the CDR3 reads TGCAGTGCCACGGACACGCCATATTCCTACGAGCAGTACTTC.